Below are 32 T cell receptor beta chains sequenced from a single sample in a study of tumor and adjacent non-tumor tissue in lung cancer. No cell sorting was done before RNA was extracted from the tissue. TCRbeta libraries were built with three rounds of nested PCR, modified from ARM-PCR. TCRdb ran MiXCR on the multiplex PCR reads and lists one entry per CDR3 protein. The profile shows 120,000 or so distinct CDR3 sequences, about 66% of them singletons. Sequencing was carried out using lung tumor tissue. These receptors were taken from a man younger than 40 with non-small cell lung cancer.

This chain links TRBV20-1 with TRBJ2-1, with a tentative D call TRBD1 (6 bases). Trimming left V 3 bases short and J 8 bases short, with 17 bases between. CDR3 length equals 14 residues. Germline V gene lookup returns CDR1 DFQATT and CDR2 SNEGSKA (reference sequence). CDR3: CSASPQGRRDEQFF. The DNA of the CDR3 is TGCAGTGCTAGTCCCCAGGGGCGGCGGGATGAGCAGTTCTTC.

A remark on this clonotype: A clone one base away is much larger, so this may be a read error. The genes are TRBV20-1 and TRBJ2-7; the D gene is possibly TRBD1 (7 bases). The CDR3 has 15 residues. Germline V CDR1 and CDR2: DFQATT, SNEGSKA (reference sequence). The V gene lost 3 bases and the J gene lost 7 bases, with 22 bases spanning the gap. The CDR3 loop reads CSASDPTQGGMEQYF. CDR3 bases: TGCAGTGCTAGCGACCCCACGCAGGGGGGCATGGAGCAGTACTTC.

Concerning this clonotype itself: Because the CDR3 is missing its conserved closing phenylalanine or tryptophan, this is likely a read error. The chain employs TRBV20-1 and TRBJ2-3; D is possibly TRBD1 or TRBD2 (6 bases each). There are 13 residues in the CDR3. CDR1 and CDR2 from the germline V gene are DFQATT and SNEGSKA (reference sequence). The CDR3: CSATGPSEDMQYI. The CDR3 coding sequence is TGCAGTGCGACAGGACCTAGCGAGGATATGCAGTATATT.

Points on this clonotype: The junction departs from the called germline gene at one end, perhaps through a read error. The genes are TRBV5-5 and TRBJ1-5; no firm D call. Germline CDR1 reads SGHKS; CDR2 reads YYEKEE (reference sequence). The CDR3 totals 13 residues. The CDR3 here is CGSSLDWAPPHHF. The DNA for the CDR3 is TGTGGCAGCAGCTTGGACTGGGCACCGCCCCATCATTTT.

A remark on this clonotype: Compared with germline, one end of the junction differs, possibly owing to a read error. V usage is TRBV11-2 and J usage is TRBJ1-6; D perhaps matches TRBD1 (5 bases). CDR3 size: 15 residues. The germline gives CDR1 SGHAT, CDR2 FQNNGV. The CDR3 spells CASSLVGDSYLLLHF. CDR3 DNA: TGTGCCAGCAGTTTAGTGGGCGACAGCTATTTACTCCTCCACTTC.

About this clonotype itself: A read error is possible here, since a much larger clone lies one base away. The CDR3 protein is CASRAGPAMNEQFF. CDR3 nucleotides: TGTGCCAGTAGGGCGGGCCCCGCGATGAATGAGCAGTTCTTC. This chain connects TRBV19 to TRBJ2-1; maybe TRBD2 (5 bases). The V gene lost 6 bases and the J gene lost 7 bases, with 16 bases spanning the gap. CDR1 and CDR2 (germline): LNHDA, SQIVND (reference sequence). This CDR3 contains 14 residues.

In regard to this clonotype: Just one base apart from a much larger clone, this may be a read error. V is TRBV4-1 and J is TRBJ1-4; the D is unclear. This CDR3 region has 14 residues. Looked up from germline, CDR1 is MGHRA and CDR2 is YSYEKL. The DNA of the CDR3 is TGCGGCAGCAGCCAACCCGTAGGAGAAGAAAAACTGTTTTTT. Encoded protein: CGSSQPVGEEKLFF.

The rearrangement joins TRBV6-5 to TRBJ2-5, with a weak D call TRBD1 (6 bases). Trimming removed 8 bases at V and 5 bases at J, with 15 bases between. CDR3 length: 13 amino acids. Germline V CDR1 and CDR2: MNHEY, SVGAGI. CDR3: CASCLTGRETQYF. In nucleotides, the CDR3 is TGTGCCAGCTGTCTCACAGGGCGGGAGACCCAGTACTTC.

With respect to this clonotype: The germline gene is not matched at one end of the junction; a read error may be the cause. The V and J genes are TRBV6-5 and TRBJ1-5; no definite D call. This CDR3 region has 13 residues. Germline V gene lookup returns CDR1 MNHEY and CDR2 SVGAGI. The CDR3 DNA follows: TGTGTCAGCAGCTCAAATAGCAATCAGCCCCAGCATTTT. Its protein is CVSSSNSNQPQHF.

There are many counts of this clonotype. This chain uses TRBV11-2 with TRBJ2-5, with D possibly TRBD1 on 5 matching bases. V was clipped by 0 bases and J by 1 base, with 9 bases between them. This CDR3 has 15 amino acids. Germline CDR1 is SGHAT and CDR2 is FQNNGV. The CDR3 protein is CASSLDRAFQETQYF. Written as DNA, the CDR3 is TGTGCCAGCAGCTTAGACAGGGCCTTCCAAGAGACCCAGTACTTC.

Regarding this clonotype: This sequence may be a read error, since a much larger clone differs from it by one base. V is TRBV4-1 and J is TRBJ1-5; TRBD1 might be the D (5 bases). V was pared by 0 bases and J by 6 bases, with 15 bases between. CDR1 MGHRA and CDR2 YSYEKL come from the germline V gene. The CDR3 sequence is 16 residues long. CDR3 bases: TGCGCCAGCAGCCAAGATCTTGTGGGGCGCAGTCAGCCCCAGCATTTT. Translated: CASSQDLVGRSQPQHF.

As for this clonotype: This may arise from a read error, as a much more abundant clone is one base away. The rearrangement uses TRBV20-1 and TRBJ2-2, with 9 nucleotides matching TRBD1. After removal of 7 bases from V and 2 bases from J, the junction contained 8 bases not matched to a gene. Germline V gene lookup returns CDR1 DFQATT and CDR2 SNEGSKA (reference sequence). The CDR3 extends over 15 amino acids. The CDR3 here is CSDLDRGLNTGELFF. In DNA form, the CDR3 reads TGCAGTGATCTGGACAGGGGACTAAACACCGGGGAGCTGTTTTTT.

As regards this clonotype: With a much larger clone just one base away, this may be a read error. The rearrangement links TRBV29-1 to TRBJ1-2, with D uncertain. CDR1 is SQVTM and CDR2 is ANQGSEA in the germline V gene. The CDR3 covers 11 residues. CDR3 residues: CIVDWGYGYTF. CDR3 sequence (DNA): TGCATCGTTGACTGGGGCTATGGCTACACCTTC.

Remarks on this clonotype: This may come from a read error, since a much larger clone is one base off. The V gene is TRBV12-3 or TRBV12-4, the J gene TRBJ1-3; D is unclear. The CDR3 extends over 14 amino acids. Trimming shortened V by 3 bases and J by 10 bases, and 16 bases separated the two germline ends. Here the CDR3 reads CASSFGRKEKTIYF. The CDR3 bases are TGTGCCAGCAGTTTTGGCAGGAAAGAGAAGACCATATATTTT.

This clonotype was recorded a few times. A much larger clone lies a single base off, so this may be a read error. The chain is built from TRBV4-3 and TRBJ1-2, with D possibly TRBD1 on 6 matching bases. The CDR3 totals 13 residues. Germline V CDR1 and CDR2: LGHNA, YSLEER. The CDR3 DNA follows: TGCGCCAGCAGCCCACGGACAGCATATGGCTACATCTTC. This sequence encodes CASSPRTAYGYIF.

Regarding this clonotype: This may arise from a read error, as a much more abundant clone is one base away. V gene TRBV12-3 or TRBV12-4 combines with J gene TRBJ2-5; D not resolved. The V end was cut by 4 bases, the J end by 1 base, with 13 bases between. The CDR3 spans 15 residues. This CDR3 reads CASSSWTVLQETQYF. CDR3 nucleotides: TGTGCCAGCAGTTCCTGGACGGTACTCCAAGAGACCCAGTACTTC.

This clonotype was counted ten times or more. V usage is TRBV12-3 or TRBV12-4 and J usage is TRBJ1-2; the D is unclear. V gave up 0 bases and J gave up 8 bases, with 10 bases separating them. There are 13 residues in the CDR3. This CDR3 reads CASSLAAQGGYTF. The DNA of the CDR3 is TGTGCCAGCAGTTTAGCCGCTCAAGGGGGCTACACCTTC.

A remark on this clonotype: Germline and junction disagree at one end, which may indicate a read error. The rearrangement joins TRBV12-3 or TRBV12-4 to TRBJ2-5; the match to TRBD2 covers 13 bases. The CDR3 has 15 amino acids. CDR3 nucleotide sequence: TGTGCCAGCAGTCCGACTAGCGGGAGGCCCAAGACCAAGTACTTC. It specifies CASSPTSGRPKTKYF.

This clonotype was recorded at least ten times. The chain employs TRBV11-2 and TRBJ1-2; tentative D call: TRBD1 (6 bases). The CDR3 sequence is 15 residues long. Germline V lookup: CDR1 SGHAT, CDR2 FQNNGV. The V end was cut by 5 bases, the J end by 4 bases, with 17 bases between. For the CDR3, the DNA is TGTGCCAGCAGCGAAGGGACAAACGAACTCTATGGCTACACCTTC. Translation gives CASSEGTNELYGYTF. Using reference TRBV11-2 and TRBJ1-2 for the parts outside the CDR3, the full variable domain is EAGVAQSPRYKIIEKRQSVAFWCNPISGHATLYWYQQILGQGPKLLIQFQNNGVVDDSQLPKDRFSAERLKGVDSTLKIQPAKLEDSAVYLCASSEGTNELYGYTFGSGTRLTVV.

This clonotype was observed a few times. It may be a read error: a sequence one base away is much more abundant. This rearrangement joins TRBV11-1 to TRBJ2-7, with a weak D call TRBD2 (5 bases). Germline lookup yields CDR1 SGHAT and CDR2 FQDESV (reference sequence). The CDR3 spans 15 residues. The CDR3 region has the DNA TGTACCAGCAGCTTAGTTAGGACGGGAAACTACGAGCAGTACTTC. Translating it yields CTSSLVRTGNYEQYF.

V and J are TRBV11-2 and TRBJ2-1; unclear D gene. Trimming pared 5 bases from V and 6 bases from J, leaving 14 bases between. Germline V CDR1 and CDR2: SGHAT, FQNNGV. The CDR3 loop spans 14 amino acids. The CDR3: CASSPRLDCNEQFF. The CDR3 nucleotides read TGTGCCAGCAGCCCCCGACTCGATTGCAATGAGCAGTTCTTC.

Comment on this clonotype: A read error may produce the germline difference seen at one junction end. The chain carries TRBV4-2 and TRBJ2-3, with TRBD2 matching 8 bases. Germline V gene lookup returns CDR1 LGHNA and CDR2 YNFKEQ. The CDR3 is made up of 17 amino acids. The CDR3 protein is CARSQDTQRGYTDTQYF. In DNA form, the CDR3 reads TGTGCCAGAAGCCAAGATACCCAGCGGGGGTACACAGATACACAGTATTTT.

As regards this clonotype: With a much larger clone just one base away, this may be a read error. The genes are TRBV12-3 or TRBV12-4 and TRBJ2-3; D unclear. Between the trimmed V and J ends, which lost 3 bases and 3 bases, there was a span of 7 bases. This CDR3 has 13 residues. The CDR3 region is CASSFGRTDTQYF. CDR3 DNA sequence: TGTGCCAGCAGTTTTGGCAGGACAGATACGCAGTATTTT.

A word on this clonotype: Because the CDR3 is missing its conserved closing phenylalanine or tryptophan, this is likely a read error. The rearrangement uses TRBV28 and TRBJ1-5; 10 nucleotides line up with TRBD1. CDR3 size: 14 residues. Germline assignment: CDR1 MDHEN and CDR2 SYDVKM. Unmatched junction bases numbered 5, after V lost 5 bases and J lost 7 bases. In DNA, the CDR3 is TGTGCCAGCAGTCTGACAGGGGGCTCGCAGCCCCAGCATCTT. Translation: CASSLTGGSQPQHL.

This clonotype has more than one count but fewer than ten. The rearrangement uses TRBV24-1 and TRBJ2-2; TRBD1 matches at 10 bases. CDR1 is KGHDR and CDR2 is SFDVKD in the germline V gene. The CDR3 has 15 residues. The V and J ends lost 5 bases and 5 bases, in that order; junction bases with no gene match: 4. The CDR3 DNA is TGTGCCACCAGTGTGGGACAGGGGAGGACCGGGGAGCTGTTTTTT. Translating it yields CATSVGQGRTGELFF.

This clonotype was detected only a few times. A read error may explain this, as a much larger clone is one base away. The genes are TRBV20-1 and TRBJ2-7; 8 nucleotides match TRBD2. V shed 2 bases, J shed 1 base, and the junction held 10 bases outside the gene matches. The CDR3 has 16 residues. CDR1 and CDR2 from the germline V gene are DFQATT and SNEGSKA (reference sequence). This chain's CDR3 is CSARPQTSESSYEQYF. DNA for the CDR3: TGCAGTGCTAGACCCCAGACTAGCGAGAGTTCCTACGAGCAGTACTTC.

Note on this clonotype: This may arise from a read error, as a much more abundant clone is one base away. The chain joins TRBV20-1 to TRBJ2-3, with no clear D. The CDR3 runs 14 residues. Trimming removed 1 base from V and 0 bases from J, with 8 bases in between. Germline V gene data show CDR1 as DFQATT and CDR2 as SNEGSKA (reference sequence). CDR3 in DNA: TGCAGTGCTAGAGGGCCAGTAAGCACAGATACGCAGTATTTT. It codes for CSARGPVSTDTQYF.

This clonotype has at least ten counts. J is TRBJ1-2 and V is TRBV6-2 or TRBV6-3, with TRBD1 as a possible D gene (6 bases). Trimming pared 5 bases from V and 10 bases from J, leaving 11 bases between. CDR1 is MNHEY and CDR2 is SVGEGT in the germline V gene. This CDR3 region has 11 residues. CDR3 bases: TGTGCCAGCAGTGCGTGGGGGGCCTACACCTTC. It codes for CASSAWGAYTF.

This clonotype was observed a few times. The chain is built from TRBV5-1 and TRBJ2-1; D remains ambiguous. In germline, CDR1 is SGHRS, CDR2 YFSETQ. V was pared by 0 bases and J by 0 bases, with 10 bases between. The CDR3 length is 16 residues. For the CDR3, the DNA is TGCGCCAGCAGCTTGGCCGGCGATAGCTCCTACAATGAGCAGTTCTTC. Its protein product is CASSLAGDSSYNEQFF.

Remarks on this clonotype: A junction end diverges from the germline sequence, so it may reflect a read error. The chain combines TRBV20-1 with TRBJ2-2; a weak D match, TRBD2 (6 bases). This CDR3 is built from 16 residues. Looked up from germline, CDR1 is DFQATT and CDR2 is SNEGSKA (reference sequence). The CDR3 nucleotides read TGCAGTCCTAGCGCCTATGGGGTGAGTGTATCCGGGGAGCTGTTTTTT. Translated, it gives CSPSAYGVSVSGELFF.

To note about this clonotype: A much larger clone lies a single base off, so this may be a read error. The rearrangement joins TRBV12-3 or TRBV12-4 to TRBJ1-1; possibly TRBD1 for D (6 bases). Deletions cut 7 bases from V and 2 bases from J, with 29 bases between. The CDR3 spans 19 residues. The CDR3, as DNA: TGTGCCAGCACCTTAAGGGGGGGCCTTACACTTTACCCTAACACTGAAGCTTTCTTT. The encoded protein is CASTLRGGLTLYPNTEAFF.

A word on this clonotype: Given a much more abundant clone one base away, this may be a read error. The J gene is TRBJ2-1, the V gene TRBV20-1, with D possibly matching TRBD2 (7 bases). Germline values: CDR1 DFQATT, CDR2 SNEGSKA (reference sequence). The CDR3 consists of 13 residues. Written as DNA, the CDR3 is TGCAGGGCTGGGGGGGCCGGGTACAATGAGCAGTTCTTC. This encodes CRAGGAGYNEQFF.